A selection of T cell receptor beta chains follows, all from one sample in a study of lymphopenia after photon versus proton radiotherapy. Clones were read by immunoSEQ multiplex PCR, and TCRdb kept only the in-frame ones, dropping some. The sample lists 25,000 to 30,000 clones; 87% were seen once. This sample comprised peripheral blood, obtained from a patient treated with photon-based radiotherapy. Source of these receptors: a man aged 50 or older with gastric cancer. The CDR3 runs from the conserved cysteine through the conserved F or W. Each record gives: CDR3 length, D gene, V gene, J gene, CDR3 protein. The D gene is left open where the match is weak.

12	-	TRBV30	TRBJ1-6	CAWGDNNSPLHF
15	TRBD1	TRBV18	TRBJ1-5	CASSLGQGVNQPQHF
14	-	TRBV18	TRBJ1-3	CASSSGDPGNTIYF
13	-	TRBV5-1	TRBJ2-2	CASSLAVTGELFF
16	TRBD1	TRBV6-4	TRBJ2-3	CASSARSTGETDTQYF
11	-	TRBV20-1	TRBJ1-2	CSARDRWGYTF
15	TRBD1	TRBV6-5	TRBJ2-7	CASSYAGTGEYEQYF
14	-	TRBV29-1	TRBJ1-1	CSVLSGWTATEAFF
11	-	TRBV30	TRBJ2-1	CAWSVGNEQFF
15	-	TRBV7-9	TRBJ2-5	CASSLWEVRQETQYF
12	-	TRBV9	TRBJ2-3	CASSGRTDTQYF
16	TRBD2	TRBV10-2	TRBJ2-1	CASSGPGVAGVHEQFF
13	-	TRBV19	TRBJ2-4	CASRDLAKNIQYF
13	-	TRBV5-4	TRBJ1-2	CASSLLAGYGYTF
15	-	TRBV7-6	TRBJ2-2	CASSLAGGFAGELFF
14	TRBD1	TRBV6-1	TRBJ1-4	CASLGKGAGEKLFF
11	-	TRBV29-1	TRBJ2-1	CSVELRDEQFF